The clone carrying this TCR beta chain was observed many times. Its antigen is unknown. In germline, CDR1 is SGHKS, CDR2 YYEKEE (reference sequence). The CDR3 spans 15 residues. Germline trimming cut 5 bases from V and 5 bases from J; bases unmatched to any gene: 9. The data were obtained in a study of spatial heterogeneity in lung cancer. Study conclusions and caveats: Alpha and beta chain coverage of tumor T cells was estimated at about 7.4% and 14%, respectively. Tumor mutation counts were tracked by expanded intratumoral alpha and beta TCR counts.

Time point given: sample taken at primary tumor resection. The donors, about 78 patients with untreated early-stage non-small cell lung cancer, provided the samples. Whole RNA was taken from tumor, nontumor lung or frozen PBMC; it was then sequenced unsorted. TCRdb used MiXCR to reprocess the 5' RACE reads, holding one entry per CDR3 protein. The data show fewer than 8,500 distinct CDR3 sequences, around 6.3% seen once. The source was lung tumor tissue, collected at surgery. V is TRBV5-5 and J is TRBJ2-1, with 8 positions matching TRBD2. This TCR was recovered from a female donor with early-stage non-small cell lung cancer. Here the CDR3 reads CASSSGLAANNEQFF. The DNA for the CDR3 is TGTGCCAGCAGTTCCGGACTAGCAGCTAACAATGAGCAGTTCTTC.